One and the same sample provided the 2 T cell receptor beta chains below, sequenced in a study of blood T cell repertoires in COVID-19 (dated by TCRdb to the early 2020s). Library preparation employed the immunoSEQ multiplex PCR assay. TCRdb carries this immuneACCESS record with in-frame sequences only. Its versions omit some clonotypes, under half of them owing to an unresolved V gene in the studies checked, with the rest unexplained. Present in this sample are about 220,000 clones, about four fifths of which were seen just once. The ten largest clones take up approximately 1.2% of the sample. The sequenced sample consisted of PBMCs or T cells enriched from blood (not recorded which). The receptors were gathered from a woman between 40 and 55 years old with acute COVID-19.

J is TRBJ1-4 and V is TRBV24-1; 7 bases are shared with TRBD1. The germline V gene has CDR1 KGHDR and CDR2 SFDVKD. This CDR3 is built from 13 residues. The trim removed 5 bases at V and 5 bases at J, leaving 1 base unmatched. The chain's CDR3 is CATSGQGNEKLFF. CDR3 DNA: TGTGCCACCAGTGGACAGGGAAATGAAAAACTGTTTTTT.

This chain links TRBV6-5 with TRBJ1-1; 8 nucleotides match TRBD1. The V gene end was trimmed by 0 bases and the J gene end by 5 bases; junction bases not matched to a gene: 5. Germline CDR1 and CDR2: MNHEY and SVGAGI. The CDR3 has 15 residues. CDR3 nucleotide sequence: TGTGCCAGCAGTTACTCCACAGGGGGAAGGACTGAAGCTTTCTTT. Amino acids: CASSYSTGGRTEAFF.